The clone carrying this T cell receptor (beta chain) appeared many times. These data originate in a study of T cells in Graves' hyperthyroidism and ophthalmopathy. Amplified regions were TCR beta CDR3 sequences from RNA transcripts. Initially, a first-round RT-PCR of the TCR CDR3 employed the HTBI primer set. One entry per CDR3 protein, called by TCRdb with MiXCR from the multiplex PCR reads. Among 500,000 to 650,000 distinct CDR3 sequences listed, roughly 15% were seen once. CDR3 length equals 17 residues. Germline assignment: CDR1 SGHRS and CDR2 YFSETQ. Trimming cost V 1 base and J 2 bases; bases outside gene matches: 3.

The sequence was obtained from a woman in her forties or fifties with Graves' ophthalmopathy. The V call is TRBV5-1, the J call TRBJ2-3, with 14 bases lining up with TRBD2. Sequenced: blood. CDR3: CASSLRLAGGSTDTQYF. The DNA of the CDR3 is TGCGCCAGCAGCTTGCGACTAGCGGGAGGGTCCACAGATACGCAGTATTTT.